Listed here are 13 T cell receptor beta chains from one sample, sequenced in a study of T-cell memory formation after mild COVID-19. TCRdb reprocessed the 5' RACE reads with MiXCR, giving one entry per CDR3 protein. Among some 320,000 distinct CDR3 sequences listed, around 15% were seen once. Input material: PBMCs or a T cell subset sorted from them (not recorded which). These receptors were taken from a man aged 18 to 29 who had mild COVID-19 (a few samples of this study predate the infection). Cell type and time point are not known.

The V call is TRBV6-5, the J call TRBJ2-1; 9 bases map to TRBD1. CDR1 and CDR2 (germline): MNHEY, SVGAGI. This CDR3 spans 17 amino acids. V lost 0 bases, J lost 0 bases, and 3 bases stayed unmatched. CDR3 sequence (DNA): TGTGCCAGCAGTTACTCCCCACAGGGGGCCTCCTACAATGAGCAGTTCTTC. Encoded protein: CASSYSPQGASYNEQFF.

This clonotype was detected many times. V gene TRBV5-1 combines with J gene TRBJ2-1; D possibly corresponds to TRBD2 (5 bases). Germline lookup yields CDR1 SGHRS and CDR2 YFSETQ. This CDR3 spans 15 amino acids. V shed 3 bases and J shed 8 bases, with 18 bases lying between them. The CDR3 is CASSSLTGYGHEQFF. In nucleotides, the CDR3 is TGCGCCAGCAGCTCTCTTACGGGATACGGTCATGAGCAGTTCTTC.

This clonotype was seen many times. The chain employs TRBV7-9 and TRBJ2-1, with 7 positions matching TRBD2. The V gene end was trimmed by 2 bases and the J gene end by 2 bases; junction bases not matched to a gene: 3. The CDR3 has 15 residues. Looked up from germline, CDR1 is SEHNR and CDR2 is FQNEAQ (reference sequence). For the CDR3, the DNA is TGTGCCAGCAGCTTATTCGCGGGGGCCTACAATGAGCAGTTCTTC. As protein: CASSLFAGAYNEQFF.

The chain uses TRBV20-1 and TRBJ2-5, with D possibly being TRBD1 (6 bases). Germline assignment: CDR1 DFQATT and CDR2 SNEGSKA (reference sequence). The V end lost 6 bases, the J end lost 4 bases, and 18 bases lay between the germline ends. This CDR3 is built from 14 residues. The CDR3 nucleotides read TGCAGTGCAACAGCTACAGGGTCGGGAGAGACCCAGTACTTC. Protein product: CSATATGSGETQYF.

This clonotype came up a few times. The rearrangement uses TRBV7-8 and TRBJ2-2; no definite D call. CDR3 size: 15 residues. Germline CDR1 reads SGHVS; CDR2 reads FQNEAQ. V was clipped by 1 base and J by 6 bases, with 12 bases between them. The CDR3, as DNA: TGTGCCAGCAGCTTAGGCCCTATCCGGTCCGGGGAGCTGTTTTTT. Protein: CASSLGPIRSGELFF.

This clonotype has a count of ten or more. The chain couples TRBV30 to TRBJ1-2; D unclear. Trimming took 4 bases from V and 4 from J, leaving 13 bases between them. CDR1 is GTSNPN, CDR2 SVGIG, per germline (reference sequence). This CDR3 has 13 residues. The CDR3 DNA is TGTGCCTGGAAACGAGACCGCCCCTATGGCTACACCTTC. Protein: CAWKRDRPYGYTF.

The genes are TRBV12-3 or TRBV12-4 and TRBJ1-2; no firm D call. V was cut by 1 base and J by 4 bases, with 10 bases left in between. This CDR3 is built from 14 residues. Here the CDR3 reads CASSLGKALYGYTF. The CDR3 DNA reads TGTGCCAGCAGTTTAGGGAAGGCTCTCTATGGCTACACCTTC.

This clonotype was observed a few times. This rearrangement joins TRBV6-4 to TRBJ2-3; possibly TRBD1 for D (6 bases). In germline, CDR1 is MRHNA, CDR2 SNTAGT. This CDR3 region has 16 residues. V lost 2 bases to trimming and J lost 1 base, with 13 bases between them. The CDR3 loop reads CASSDRGGLGTDTQYF. The CDR3 DNA sequence: TGTGCCAGCAGTGACCGTGGGGGCCTAGGCACAGATACGCAGTATTTT.

This clonotype was found many times. The chain combines TRBV12-3 or TRBV12-4 with TRBJ2-2, with D unclear. The CDR3 contains 13 residues. V lost 3 bases and J 4 bases, leaving 6 bases between the germline ends. The CDR3 reads CASSFWGTGELFF. CDR3 DNA: TGTGCCAGCAGTTTTTGGGGCACCGGGGAGCTGTTTTTT.

This clonotype occurred many times. The rearrangement joins TRBV25-1 to TRBJ1-1; TRBD1 is a possible D gene (6 bases). CDR1 is MGHDK and CDR2 is SYGVNS in the germline V gene. The CDR3 consists of 13 residues. V shed 4 bases and J shed 10 bases, with 16 bases lying between them. CDR3 region: CASSGHLDSRAFF. For the CDR3, the DNA is TGTGCCAGCAGTGGCCACCTGGACAGTCGAGCTTTCTTT.

This clonotype came up many times. The V gene is TRBV5-1, the J gene TRBJ2-1, with unresolved D. This CDR3 contains 15 residues. Trimming cost V 0 bases and J 0 bases, with 7 bases left between them. Germline values: CDR1 SGHRS, CDR2 YFSETQ. The CDR3: CASSLALLSYNEQFF. CDR3 sequence (DNA): TGCGCCAGCAGCTTGGCCCTACTCTCCTACAATGAGCAGTTCTTC. Full variable domain (missing parts from reference TRBV5-1 and TRBJ2-1): KAGVTQTPRYLIKTRGQQVTLSCSPISGHRSVSWYQQTPGQGLQFLFEYFSETQRNKGNFPGRFSGRQFSNSRSEMNVSTLELGDSALYLCASSLALLSYNEQFFGPGTRLTVL.

The sample holds a few counts of this clonotype. DNA for the CDR3: TGTGCCAGCAGCTACCGACGGCTAGCCTCCTACAATGAGCAGTTCTTC. Protein: CASSYRRLASYNEQFF. The chain employs TRBV7-2 and TRBJ2-1, with D possibly TRBD2 on 5 matching bases. This CDR3 spans 16 amino acids. V lost 4 bases and J 0 bases, leaving 13 bases between the germline ends. The germline gives CDR1 SGHTA, CDR2 FQGNSA.

This clonotype was detected only a few times. For the CDR3, the DNA is TGCGCCAGCAGCCACCTCGGAGGGGGTATAACCTACGAGCAGTACTTC. It codes for CASSHLGGGITYEQYF. The chain links TRBV4-1 to TRBJ2-7; D possibly matches TRBD1 or TRBD2 (6 bases each). This CDR3 has 16 amino acids. V dropped 3 bases and J dropped 2 bases, with 17 bases sitting between them. The germline V gene has CDR1 MGHRA and CDR2 YSYEKL.